These 22 T cell receptor beta chains were all obtained from the same sample, sequenced in a study of a mutant IDH1 vaccine in newly diagnosed glioma. TCRdb's table, derived via immunoSEQ multiplex PCR, lists solely in-frame clones and lacks some. The sample holds about 32,000 clones, around 80% seen once. As for time point: baseline, week 1 (first vaccination visit). Treatment here: pre-vaccination baseline after standard-of-care therapy. The source material was PBMCs, sampled from a glioma patient treated with radiotherapy, temozolomide or both. The source is a man in his thirties or forties with glioma.

The rearrangement joins TRBV9 to TRBJ1-3, with 12 bases that match TRBD1. The V segment lost 1 base and the J segment 4 bases; nucleotides outside the gene matches: 9. The germline V gene encodes CDR1 SGDLS and CDR2 YYNGEE. The CDR3 runs to 18 residues. DNA of the CDR3: TGTGCCAGCAGCGTACGTGGGACAGGGGGCGCGGGAGGAAACACCATATATTTT. Protein: CASSVRGTGGAGGNTIYF.

The J gene is TRBJ2-7, the V gene TRBV12-1; the D segment call TRBD2 is taken from the table without a DNA check. TRBV12-1 is listed as a pseudogene. The CDR3 has 16 residues. The CDR3 protein is CASSFCLAGASYEQYF. CDR3 sequence (DNA): TGTGCCAGCAGCTTTTGTCTAGCGGGAGCCTCCTACGAGCAGTACTTC.

The gene calls are TRBV19 and TRBJ2-1; 10 nucleotides agree with TRBD2. Germline V lookup: CDR1 LNHDA, CDR2 SQIVND (reference sequence). The V gene end was trimmed by 4 bases and the J gene end by 8 bases; junction bases not matched to a gene: 2. The CDR3 is 13 amino acids. In DNA form, the CDR3 reads TGTGCCAGTAGTAGGCTAGCGGGAGATGAGCAGTTCTTC. It translates to CASSRLAGDEQFF.

The chain uses TRBV5-4 and TRBJ2-7, with 8 bases lining up with TRBD2. CDR3 size: 14 residues. The V segment lost 0 bases and the J segment 5 bases; nucleotides outside the gene matches: 4. CDR1 and CDR2 from the germline V gene are SGHNT and YYREEE (reference sequence). The CDR3 region is CASSLGGGLHEQYF. CDR3 sequence (DNA): TGTGCCAGCAGCTTGGGCGGGGGGTTGCACGAGCAGTACTTC.

The V gene is TRBV28, the J gene TRBJ2-3; 7 bases line up with TRBD2. The germline gives CDR1 MDHEN, CDR2 SYDVKM. Losses at the gene ends were 6 bases for V and 9 bases for J; bases not matched to a gene: 21. This CDR3 region has 17 residues. Here the CDR3 DNA reads TGTGCCAGCAGCCGCACGGGCTGGGGGAGGGACTTGGACACGCAGTATTTT. Encoded protein: CASSRTGWGRDLDTQYF.

The V gene is TRBV5-1, the J gene TRBJ2-6; D unresolved. The CDR3 has 13 amino acids. The ends were cut back, 2 bases at V and 3 bases at J, with 3 bases in the middle. From germline, CDR1 is SGHRS and CDR2 YFSETQ. The CDR3, as DNA: TGCGCCAGCAGCTTCGGTGGGGCCAACGTCCTGACTTTC. This codes for CASSFGGANVLTF. The complete variable domain, with remaining parts taken from reference TRBV5-1 and TRBJ2-6, reads KAGVTQTPRYLIKTRGQQVTLSCSPISGHRSVSWYQQTPGQGLQFLFEYFSETQRNKGNFPGRFSGRQFSNSRSEMNVSTLELGDSALYLCASSFGGANVLTFGAGSRLTVL.

The CDR3 coding sequence is TGTGCCAGCAGTGAAGAACAGTTCTATGGCTACACCTTC. Protein product: CASSEEQFYGYTF. This chain links TRBV6-1 with TRBJ1-2; the D is unclear. Trimming removed 1 base at V and 4 bases at J, with 7 bases between. Looked up from germline, CDR1 is MNHNS and CDR2 is SASEGT. The CDR3 is 13 residues long.

This clone has only a few counts. The genes are TRBV10-3 and TRBJ1-1; no reliable D call. This CDR3 region has 16 residues. Germline V CDR1 and CDR2: ENHRY, SYGVKD. The V gene lost 2 bases and the J gene lost 0 bases, with 13 bases spanning the gap. The CDR3 loop is CAISEPGQKMNTEAFF. The CDR3 nucleotides are TGTGCCATCAGTGAGCCGGGCCAAAAGATGAACACTGAAGCTTTCTTT.

The chain recombines TRBV7-8 with TRBJ2-3; weak D call: TRBD2 (5 bases). Between the trimmed V and J ends, which lost 2 bases and 5 bases, there was a span of 11 bases. CDR3 length: 14 residues. Germline loops: CDR1 SGHVS, CDR2 FQNEAQ. The CDR3 region has the DNA TGTGCCAGCAGCTTATTACGGGGTTTAGATACGCAGTATTTT. Protein: CASSLLRGLDTQYF. The full variable domain, in which reference TRBV7-8 and TRBJ2-3 provide the parts outside the CDR3, is GAGVSQSPRYKVAKRGQDVALRCDPISGHVSLFWYQQALGQGPEFLTYFQNEAQLDKSGLPSDRFFAERPEGSVSTLKIQRTQQEDSAVYLCASSLLRGLDTQYFGPGTRLTVL.

The chain has TRBV14 and TRBJ2-5; the D gene is possibly TRBD2 (5 bases). The CDR3 consists of 14 residues. From germline, CDR1 is SGHDN and CDR2 FVKESK. V was pared by 2 bases and J by 1 base, with 8 bases between. The CDR3 region is CASSQLRAQETQYF. DNA of the CDR3: TGTGCCAGCAGCCAACTGAGGGCCCAAGAGACCCAGTACTTC.

This clone was counted a few times. CDR3 loop: CSVEPRRTSKSEQFF. CDR3 sequence (DNA): TGCAGCGTTGAACCTCGCCGCACTAGCAAGTCTGAGCAGTTCTTC. The chain links TRBV29-1 to TRBJ2-1; D possibly corresponds to TRBD2 (6 bases). The V gene's germline CDR1 is SQVTM and CDR2 ANQGSEA. This CDR3 region has 15 residues. The germline V and J ends were trimmed by 2 bases and 9 bases, with 20 bases remaining between them.

This clone has more than one count but fewer than ten. V gene TRBV19 combines with J gene TRBJ1-5, with no clear D. Deletions cut 3 bases from V and 9 bases from J, with 12 bases between. There are 13 residues in the CDR3. In germline, CDR1 is LNHDA, CDR2 SQIVND (reference sequence). The CDR3 DNA sequence: TGTGCCAGTAGTATGGGAGGGAGTGGGCCCCAGCATTTT. It translates to CASSMGGSGPQHF.

The chain uses TRBV5-1 and TRBJ2-5; D possibly corresponds to TRBD1 (5 bases). Germline V gives CDR1 SGHRS, CDR2 YFSETQ. Trimming took off 7 bases at V and 3 bases at J, with 13 bases between the two ends. This CDR3 region has 13 residues. In nucleotides, the CDR3 is TGCGCCAGCGGCGACAGTAGGAAAGAGACCCAGTACTTC. Translating it yields CASGDSRKETQYF. Filled out from reference TRBV5-1 and TRBJ2-5, the complete variable domain reads KAGVTQTPRYLIKTRGQQVTLSCSPISGHRSVSWYQQTPGQGLQFLFEYFSETQRNKGNFPGRFSGRQFSNSRSEMNVSTLELGDSALYLCASGDSRKETQYFGPGTRLLVL.

V usage is TRBV5-1 and J usage is TRBJ2-7; 14 positions match TRBD2. Germline trimming cut 5 bases from V and 5 bases from J; bases unmatched to any gene: 6. The CDR3 length is 15 residues. The germline V gene has CDR1 SGHRS and CDR2 YFSETQ. CDR3 DNA sequence: TGCGCCAGCAGACTGGGACTAGCGGGAGCCGACGAGCAGTACTTC. Translation gives CASRLGLAGADEQYF.

The chain carries TRBV25-1 and TRBJ1-1, with D possibly matching TRBD1 (6 bases). The CDR3 length is 14 residues. Trimming removed 1 base at V and 5 bases at J, with 11 bases between. From germline, CDR1 is MGHDK and CDR2 SYGVNS. CDR3 nucleotides: TGTGCCAGCAGTGAATCCAGGGGATGGACTGAAGCTTTCTTT. Encoded protein: CASSESRGWTEAFF.

This clone was counted a few times. The gene calls are TRBV19 and TRBJ1-1; D gene ambiguous. Germline-derived CDR1 and CDR2 are LNHDA and SQIVND (reference sequence). V lost 3 bases, J lost 1 base, and 6 bases lay in between. CDR3 size: 13 residues. CDR3 nucleotides: TGTGCCAGTAGTATTAAAGAGAACACTGAAGCTTTCTTT. Translated: CASSIKENTEAFF. Full variable domain (remainder filled in from reference TRBV19 and TRBJ1-1): DGGITQSPKYLFRKEGQNVTLSCEQNLNHDAMYWYRQDPGQGLRLIYYSQIVNDFQKGDIAEGYSVSREKKESFPLTVTSAQKNPTAFYLCASSIKENTEAFFGQGTRLTVV.

The genes are TRBV19 and TRBJ1-2, with 8 bases that match TRBD1. With 7 bases clipped from V and 5 bases from J, the junction kept 9 bases outside the gene matches. Germline CDR1 reads LNHDA; CDR2 reads SQIVND (reference sequence). The CDR3 loop spans 14 amino acids. As DNA, the CDR3 is TGTGCCAGTATCCCCGGACAGGGCGAATATGGCTACACCTTC. Amino acid sequence: CASIPGQGEYGYTF.

The V gene is TRBV5-1, the J gene TRBJ2-5; 8 nucleotides line up with TRBD1. Germline assignment: CDR1 SGHRS and CDR2 YFSETQ. The trim removed 3 bases at V and 7 bases at J, leaving 5 bases unmatched. The length of the CDR3 is 13 residues. The CDR3: CASSYDRGATQYF. CDR3 nucleotide sequence: TGCGCCAGCAGCTACGACAGGGGCGCGACCCAGTACTTC.

The rearrangement joins TRBV5-5 to TRBJ1-4; 9 nucleotides match TRBD1. This CDR3 is 15 amino acids long. The germline CDR1 and CDR2 sequences are SGHKS and YYEKEE (reference sequence). V lost 2 bases and J lost 5; bases outside the gene matches: 4. The CDR3 DNA sequence: TGTGCCAGCAGCTTTTCGACAGGGGGAAATGAAAAACTGTTTTTT. Its protein product is CASSFSTGGNEKLFF. The whole variable domain, filled in from reference TRBV5-5 and TRBJ1-4, reads DAGVTQSPTHLIKTRGQQVTLRCSPISGHKSVSWYQQVLGQGPQFIFQYYEKEERGRGNFPDRFSARQFPNYSSELNVNALLLGDSALYLCASSFSTGGNEKLFFGSGTQLSVL.

The CDR3 loop is CASSDVSLLAGSPLHF. The CDR3, as DNA: TGTGCCAGCAGTGACGTCAGCTTATTAGCGGGTTCACCCCTCCACTTT. The chain employs TRBV2 and TRBJ1-6; unclear D gene. V lost 3 bases, J lost 9 bases, and 18 bases lay in between. There are 16 residues in the CDR3. Germline CDR1 reads SNHLY; CDR2 reads FYNNEI.

This clone was seen a handful of times. This chain joins TRBV5-6 and TRBJ1-5, with 10 bases fitting TRBD1. CDR3 length: 18 amino acids. V dropped 1 base and J dropped 0; count of bases not matched to a gene: 7. Germline-derived CDR1 and CDR2 are SGHDT and YYEEEE. Here the CDR3 DNA reads TGTGCCAGCAGCTTGAGGGACAGGGGCGCTAATAGCAATCAGCCCCAGCATTTT. Residues: CASSLRDRGANSNQPQHF.

The chain is built from TRBV19 and TRBJ2-7; 7 bases align to TRBD1. Per germline, CDR1 LNHDA and CDR2 SQIVND (reference sequence). Trimming at V came to 6 bases and at J to 1 base, leaving 6 bases not matched to a gene. The CDR3 is 14 amino acids. The chain's CDR3 is CASSKGTESYEQYF. CDR3 nucleotides: TGTGCCAGTAGCAAAGGGACAGAATCCTACGAGCAGTACTTC.